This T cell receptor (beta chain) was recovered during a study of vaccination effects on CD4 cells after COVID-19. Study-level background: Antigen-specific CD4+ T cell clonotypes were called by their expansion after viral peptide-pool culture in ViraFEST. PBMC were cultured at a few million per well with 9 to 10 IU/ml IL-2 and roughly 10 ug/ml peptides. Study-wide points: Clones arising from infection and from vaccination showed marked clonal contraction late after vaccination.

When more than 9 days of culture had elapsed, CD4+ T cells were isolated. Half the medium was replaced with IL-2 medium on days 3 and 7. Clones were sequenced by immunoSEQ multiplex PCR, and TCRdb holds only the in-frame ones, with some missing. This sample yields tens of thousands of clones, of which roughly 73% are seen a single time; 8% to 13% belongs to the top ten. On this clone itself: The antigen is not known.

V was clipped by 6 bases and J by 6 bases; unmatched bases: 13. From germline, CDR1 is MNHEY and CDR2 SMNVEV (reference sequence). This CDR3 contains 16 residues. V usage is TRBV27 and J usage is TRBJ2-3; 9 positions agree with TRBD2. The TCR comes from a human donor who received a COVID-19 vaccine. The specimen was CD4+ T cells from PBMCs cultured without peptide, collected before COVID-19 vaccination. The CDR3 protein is CASSQVRGRAWDTQYF. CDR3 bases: TGTGCCAGCAGCCAAGTCCGCGGGAGGGCCTGGGATACGCAGTATTTT.